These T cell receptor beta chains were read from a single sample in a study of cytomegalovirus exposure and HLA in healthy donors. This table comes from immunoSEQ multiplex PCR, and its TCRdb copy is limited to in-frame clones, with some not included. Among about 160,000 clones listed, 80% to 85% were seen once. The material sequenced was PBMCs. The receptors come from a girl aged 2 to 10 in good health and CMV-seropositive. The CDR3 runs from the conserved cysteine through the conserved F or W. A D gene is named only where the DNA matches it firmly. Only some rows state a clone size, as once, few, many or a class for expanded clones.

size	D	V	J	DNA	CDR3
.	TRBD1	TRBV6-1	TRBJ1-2	TGTGCCAGCAGTGAAACAGGGGTCTATGGCTACACCTTC	CASSETGVYGYTF
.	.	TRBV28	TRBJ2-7	TGTGCCAGCAGTTCCCCGCCGACTAGGAAGCTCTACGAGCAGTACTTC	CASSSPPTRKLYEQYF
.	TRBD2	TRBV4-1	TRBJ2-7	TGCGCCAGCAGCCAAGAAATGGCGCTAGCGGTAAAGTACTTC	CASSQEMALAVKYF
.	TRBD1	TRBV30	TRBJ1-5	TGTGCCTGGTCGGACAGGGGAGATCAGCCCCAGCATTTT	CAWSDRGDQPQHF
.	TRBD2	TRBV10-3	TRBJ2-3	TGTGCCATCAGTGATACCGAGTGGAGCGGGAGGCCTACGCAGTATTTT	CAISDTEWSGRPTQYF
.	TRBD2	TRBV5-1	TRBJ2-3	TGCGCCAGCAGCTTGGTACTAGCGTCTAGGGGTGGAGATACGCAGTATTTT	CASSLVLASRGGDTQYF
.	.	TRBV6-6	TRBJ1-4	TGTGCCAGCAGTTACACAAGACAGGCGGCGTCTGAAAAACTGTTTTTT	CASSYTRQAASEKLFF
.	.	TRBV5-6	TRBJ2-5	TGTGCCAGCAGCTCAGGGTTTCAAGAGACCCAGTACTTC	CASSSGFQETQYF
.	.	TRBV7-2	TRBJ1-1	TGTGCCAGCAAGCTCACCGGGACAAGGTCAACTGAAGCTTTCTTT	CASKLTGTRSTEAFF
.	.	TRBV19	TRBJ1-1	TGTGCCAGTTTTAGGGGGGGCACTGAAGCTTTCTTT	CASFRGGTEAFF
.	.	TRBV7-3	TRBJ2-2	TGTGCCAGCAGCCCCCCAACCGGGGAGCTGTTTTTT	CASSPPTGELFF
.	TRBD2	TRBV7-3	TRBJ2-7	TGTGCCAGCAGCGCAGGGCCTAGCGGGAGCGGGCCCTCCTACGAGCAGTACTTC	CASSAGPSGSGPSYEQYF
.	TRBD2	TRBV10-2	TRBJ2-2	TGCGCCAGCAGCTCGAAAGCGGGAGTAACCGGGGAGCTGTTTTTT	CASSSKAGVTGELFF
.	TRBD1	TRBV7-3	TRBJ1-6	TGTGCCAGCAGCACGGGACAGGTCCCCCTCATCCTCCACTTT	CASSTGQVPLILHF
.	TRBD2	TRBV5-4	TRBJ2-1	TGTGCCAGCAGCTTCATTTTTCTAGCGGGCTCAAATGAGCAGTTCTTC	CASSFIFLAGSNEQFF
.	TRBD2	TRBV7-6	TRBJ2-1	TGTGCCAGCAGCCCCCGGACTAGCGGGAGCGGCAACAATGAGCAGTTCTTC	CASSPRTSGSGNNEQFF
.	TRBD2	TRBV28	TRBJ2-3	TGTGCCAGCAGCTGGGGGCGGGAGGGCCGTATTGCAGATACGCAGTATTTT	CASSWGREGRIADTQYF
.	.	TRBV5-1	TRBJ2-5	TGCGCCAGCAGCTCGAACGGGGAAGAGACCCAGTACTTC	CASSSNGEETQYF
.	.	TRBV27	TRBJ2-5	TGTGCCAGCAGTTTATTCGGCGGATTGCAAGAGACCCAGTACTTC	CASSLFGGLQETQYF
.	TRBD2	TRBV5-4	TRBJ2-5	TGTGCCAGCAGCACCAACGGACTAGCGGGAGAGACCCAGTACTTC	CASSTNGLAGETQYF
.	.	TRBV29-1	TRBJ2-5	TGCAGCGTTGACTACGAGACCCAGTACTTC	CSVDYETQYF
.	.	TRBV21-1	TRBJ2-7	TGTGCCAGCAGCAAAGATAGGACCCGGGACAGGGGTTTGTACGAGCAGTACTTC	CASSKDRTRDRGLYEQYF
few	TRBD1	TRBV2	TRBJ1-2	TGTGCCAGCAATAACCGGGACAGGGCTAACTATGGCTACACCTTC	CASNNRDRANYGYTF
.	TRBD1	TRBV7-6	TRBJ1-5	TGTGCCAGCTCGCGGGGAGGACAGGGGGACAATCAGCCCCAGCATTTT	CASSRGGQGDNQPQHF
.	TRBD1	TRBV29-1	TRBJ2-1	TGCAGCGTAGACAGGGAACGGAGCTCCTACAATGAGCAGCTCTTC	CSVDRERSSYNEQLF
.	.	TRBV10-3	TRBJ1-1	TGTGCCATCAGTTCAGGGGCTGGGAACACTGAAGCTTTCTTT	CAISSGAGNTEAFF
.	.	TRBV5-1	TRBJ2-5	TGCGCCAGCAATTCGTTTCGCGGGGCGGGGACCCAGTACTTC	CASNSFRGAGTQYF
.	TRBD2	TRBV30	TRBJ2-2	TGTGCCTGGAGTTTTGCGGGAGGTACCGGGGAGCTGTTTTTT	CAWSFAGGTGELFF
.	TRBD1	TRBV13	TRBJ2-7	TGTGCCAGCAGCTTAGGGGGACAGGGGGCCGACGAGCAGTACTTC	CASSLGGQGADEQYF
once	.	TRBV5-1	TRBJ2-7	TGCGCCAGCAGCTTATTGCAGGGGCCCTACGAGCAGTACTTC	CASSLLQGPYEQYF
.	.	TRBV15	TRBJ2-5	TGTGCCACCAGCAGATCTCGCGCGCAAGAGACCCAGTACTTC	CATSRSRAQETQYF
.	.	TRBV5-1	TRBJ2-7	TGCGCCAGCAGCTTAGCGGGTGAGCAGTACTTC	CASSLAGEQYF